The rows below give T cell receptor beta chains drawn from one sample of a study of neurological immune-mediated disorders. TCRdb passed the 5' RACE reads through MiXCR, listing each CDR3 protein once. The table lists about 70,000 distinct CDR3 sequences, roughly 3% of them singletons, with 4.5% to 6.5% in the top ten. Specimen: PBMCs. The source of these receptors is a woman aged 50 to 60 with multiple sclerosis. The CDR3 runs from the conserved cysteine through the conserved F or W. A D gene is named only where the DNA matches it firmly. Size is omitted from some rows. Given values are once, few, many or a class for expanded clones.

D	size	V	J	CDR3	DNA
.	many	TRBV20-1	TRBJ1-2	CSARLPSRADGYTF	TGCAGTGCTAGACTTCCGAGCAGGGCAGATGGCTACACCTTC
.	many	TRBV29-1	TRBJ2-1	CSVGGGLSGEQFF	TGCAGCGTTGGAGGTGGACTGAGCGGTGAGCAGTTCTTC
.	many	TRBV20-1	TRBJ1-2	CSARDGGGPSYGYTF	TGCAGTGCTAGAGATGGCGGGGGGCCCAGCTATGGCTACACCTTC
.	.	TRBV7-9	TRBJ2-7	CASSLEQPYEQYF	TGTGCCAGCAGCTTAGAACAGCCCTACGAGCAGTACTTC
.	many	TRBV5-1	TRBJ1-2	CASSLGTGLVSGYTF	TGCGCCAGCAGCTTGGGCACAGGACTCGTATCTGGCTACACCTTC
.	many	TRBV20-1	TRBJ1-1	CSARRWVNTEAFF	TGCAGTGCTAGACGATGGGTGAACACTGAAGCTTTCTTT
.	many	TRBV20-1	TRBJ1-5	CSARTNSNQPQHF	TGCAGTGCTAGGACAAATAGCAATCAGCCCCAGCATTTT
.	many	TRBV20-1	TRBJ1-1	CSARGFLAAFF	TGCAGTGCTAGAGGTTTCCTAGCAGCTTTCTTT
TRBD2	many	TRBV20-1	TRBJ2-1	CSASPPSGGYNEQFF	TGCAGTGCTAGCCCCCCGAGCGGGGGATACAATGAGCAGTTCTTC
.	many	TRBV7-2	TRBJ1-4	CASSLVRQDREKLFF	TGTGCCAGCAGCTTAGTACGGCAGGACCGTGAAAAACTGTTTTTT
TRBD1	.	TRBV6-2/TRBV6-3	TRBJ2-3	CASSYLTGGGITDTQYF	TGTGCCAGCAGTTACTTAACAGGGGGCGGGATCACAGATACGCAGTATTTT
.	many	TRBV7-6	TRBJ2-3	CASSLGRAGALTDTQYF	TGTGCCAGCAGCTTGGGACGGGCGGGGGCGCTCACAGATACGCAGTATTTT
TRBD2	many	TRBV7-9	TRBJ2-2	CASTIAGRNTGELFF	TGTGCCAGCACTATAGCGGGAAGGAACACCGGGGAGCTGTTTTTT
TRBD1	many	TRBV18	TRBJ1-1	CASSAEGGETEAFF	TGTGCCAGCTCCGCTGAAGGGGGCGAAACTGAAGCTTTCTTT
.	many	TRBV18	TRBJ1-1	CASSPNGVNTEAFF	TGTGCCAGCTCACCGAACGGGGTGAACACTGAAGCTTTCTTT
.	many	TRBV29-1	TRBJ1-2	CSVDQFNYGYTF	TGCAGCGTTGATCAATTTAACTATGGCTACACCTTC
.	few	TRBV5-1	TRBJ1-4	CASSYGAVRTNEKLFF	TGCGCCAGCAGCTATGGGGCTGTGAGGACTAATGAAAAACTGTTTTTT
.	many	TRBV7-2	TRBJ2-3	CASSKMGTDTQYF	TGTGCCAGCAGCAAGATGGGCACAGATACGCAGTATTTT
TRBD1	many	TRBV20-1	TRBJ2-7	CSGIQGARSYEQYF	TGCAGTGGGATACAGGGGGCGCGATCCTACGAGCAGTACTTC
.	few	TRBV18	TRBJ1-6	CASSNENSPLHF	TGTGCCAGCTCAAATGAGAACTCACCCCTCCACTTT
.	many	TRBV20-1	TRBJ1-3	CSARDPGSGNTIYF	TGCAGTGCTAGAGATCCAGGGTCTGGAAACACCATATATTTT
TRBD1	many	TRBV5-1	TRBJ2-2	CASSYDDRANGELFF	TGCGCCAGCAGCTACGACGACAGGGCAAACGGGGAGCTGTTTTTT
TRBD1	many	TRBV5-1	TRBJ2-5	CASSWAGGEETQYF	TGCGCCAGCAGCTGGGCAGGGGGCGAAGAGACCCAGTACTTC